The 17 T cell receptor beta chains listed next were all sequenced from one sample in a study of blood T cell repertoires in COVID-19. Sequencing used immunoSEQ multiplex PCR; TCRdb keeps in-frame clones, though not all of them. The sample includes roughly 90,000 clones, roughly 88% of them seen just once. The sequencing sample was made of peripheral blood. These receptors were collected from a human donor with active COVID-19. The donor label of this sample is uncertain.

This clone was seen a few times. The V gene is TRBV24-1, the J gene TRBJ2-7, with 9 bases aligning to TRBD2. Per germline, CDR1 KGHDR and CDR2 SFDVKD. The CDR3 extends over 14 amino acids. The V segment lost 3 bases and the J segment 6 bases; nucleotides outside the gene matches: 5. The DNA for the CDR3 is TGTGCCACCAGTGATCACGGGACTAGCCCCGAGCAGTACTTC. Translating it yields CATSDHGTSPEQYF.

V is TRBV28 and J is TRBJ1-5, with a possible D match to TRBD1 (6 bases). The CDR3 is made up of 15 amino acids. CDR1 and CDR2 (germline): MDHEN, SYDVKM. Trimming left V 0 bases short and J 6 bases short, with 12 bases between. CDR3 in amino acids: CASSLWQQGFQPQHF. The CDR3 DNA is TGTGCCAGCAGTTTATGGCAACAGGGCTTTCAGCCCCAGCATTTT. Filled out from reference TRBV28 and TRBJ1-5, the complete variable domain reads DVKVTQSSRYLVKRTGEKVFLECVQDMDHENMFWYRQDPGLGLRLIYFSYDVKMKEKGDIPEGYSVSREKKERFSLILESASTNQTSMYLCASSLWQQGFQPQHFGDGTRLSIL.

The chain couples TRBV5-3 to TRBJ2-1; TRBD1 might be the D (5 bases). TRBV5-3 carries the ORF label, with uncertain function. CDR3 length: 18 residues. V gave up 4 bases and J gave up 0 bases, with 20 bases separating them. The CDR3 sequence is CARSTLKMTVSSYNEQFF. CDR3 bases: TGTGCCAGAAGCACGCTTAAGATGACAGTTAGCTCCTACAATGAGCAGTTCTTC.

The J gene is TRBJ2-3, the V gene TRBV6-6, with 7 bases aligning to TRBD1. Germline loops: CDR1 MNHNY, CDR2 SVGAGI (reference sequence). The CDR3 sequence is 16 residues long. The junction had 10 bases not matched to a gene; V was cut back by 5 bases and J by 2 bases. CDR3 loop: CASSHGDRKHTDTQYF. CDR3 bases: TGTGCCAGCAGTCATGGGGACAGAAAGCACACAGATACGCAGTATTTT.

The chain couples TRBV18 to TRBJ2-1, with TRBD2 matching 8 bases. The trim removed 0 bases at V and 7 bases at J, leaving 8 bases unmatched. Per germline, CDR1 KGHSH and CDR2 LQKENI. The CDR3 is 16 amino acids. The CDR3 here is CASSPPGRGVWNEQFF. The CDR3, as DNA: TGTGCCAGCTCACCACCCGGGCGGGGGGTGTGGAATGAGCAGTTCTTC.

The V call is TRBV2, the J call TRBJ1-6; the match to TRBD1 covers 7 bases. The V gene's germline CDR1 is SNHLY and CDR2 FYNNEI. The ends lost 10 bases at V and 3 bases at J; junction bases unmatched: 15. The CDR3 runs to 17 residues. CDR3 coding DNA: TGTGCCAACAGGGGCGGGTCAGCCAGTAACTATAATTCACCCCTCCACTTT. Protein sequence: CANRGGSASNYNSPLHF.

The rearrangement joins TRBV2 to TRBJ2-7; a possible D gene is TRBD2 (6 bases). The CDR3 runs 14 residues. In germline, CDR1 is SNHLY, CDR2 FYNNEI. Trimming took 7 bases from V and 1 from J, leaving 14 bases between them. The CDR3 reads CASTPGTVSYEQYF. CDR3 DNA sequence: TGTGCCAGCACCCCCGGGACTGTTTCCTACGAGCAGTACTTC.

The V gene is TRBV4-1, the J gene TRBJ2-3; a weak D match, TRBD1 (6 bases). The CDR3 totals 14 residues. V gave up 1 base and J gave up 1 base, with 6 bases separating them. Germline V CDR1 and CDR2: MGHRA, YSYEKL. Here the CDR3 DNA reads TGCGCCAGCAGCCAAGGGACAGGCACAGATACGCAGTATTTT. Amino acids: CASSQGTGTDTQYF.

V is TRBV3-1 (or the pseudogene TRBV3-2) and J is TRBJ1-2; 7 bases agree with TRBD1. The CDR3 has 15 residues. CDR1 is LGHDT, CDR2 YNNKEL, per germline (reference sequence). The V segment lost 5 bases and the J segment 4 bases; nucleotides outside the gene matches: 10. CDR3 sequence (DNA): TGTGCCAGCAGCGACGGACAGGTTCTGGGCTATGGCTACACCTTC. Protein: CASSDGQVLGYGYTF.

The J gene is TRBJ1-1, the V gene TRBV4-1; TRBD1 matches 10 bases. The CDR3 covers 18 residues. Germline-derived CDR1 and CDR2 are MGHRA and YSYEKL. V trimming: 0 bases; J trimming: 0 bases; junction bases outside the gene matches: 7. The CDR3 DNA sequence: TGCGCCAGCAGCCAAGACCCCGGGACAGGGGCCATGAACACTGAAGCTTTCTTT. Residues: CASSQDPGTGAMNTEAFF.

The chain's CDR3 is CASSSQGLNTGELFF. In nucleotides, the CDR3 is TGTGCCAGCAGTTCACAGGGCCTAAACACCGGGGAGCTGTTTTTT. The V call is TRBV6-5, the J call TRBJ2-2; a weak D match, TRBD1 (6 bases). Germline V gives CDR1 MNHEY, CDR2 SVGAGI. V gave up 4 bases and J gave up 2 bases, with 11 bases separating them. The CDR3 sequence is 15 residues long.

This chain uses TRBV6-2 or TRBV6-3 with TRBJ2-2; 9 bases are a match to TRBD1. The CDR3 covers 16 residues. V dropped 6 bases and J dropped 6; count of bases not matched to a gene: 11. The germline V gene encodes CDR1 MNHEY and CDR2 SVGEGT. CDR3 sequence: CASSQQGARRAGELFF. As DNA, the CDR3 is TGTGCCAGCAGCCAACAGGGGGCGCGGCGGGCCGGGGAGCTGTTTTTT.

The chain is built from TRBV5-1 and TRBJ2-3, with 13 bases lining up with TRBD2. The CDR3 totals 16 residues. Germline CDR1 reads SGHRS; CDR2 reads YFSETQ. Losses at the gene ends were 6 bases for V and 5 bases for J; bases not matched to a gene: 9. CDR3: CASKHSTSGGVDTQYF. CDR3 nucleotide sequence: TGCGCCAGCAAGCATTCCACTAGCGGGGGGGTAGATACGCAGTATTTT.

The chain carries TRBV29-1 and TRBJ1-2, with 8 bases identical to TRBD1. Germline V gives CDR1 SQVTM, CDR2 ANQGSEA. The CDR3 consists of 14 residues. J gave up 7 bases and V 0 bases, and 7 bases lay outside the gene matches. CDR3 sequence: CSVEDRQGAGGYTF. Here the CDR3 DNA reads TGCAGCGTTGAAGATCGGCAGGGGGCGGGTGGCTACACCTTC.

CDR3 DNA: TGTGCCAGCAGCCCGGCAGGGGGAAACGCTGGAAACACCATATATTTT. This translates into CASSPAGGNAGNTIYF. The chain joins TRBV7-6 to TRBJ1-3, with 7 bases that match TRBD1. Losses at the gene ends were 5 bases for V and 2 bases for J; bases not matched to a gene: 9. There are 16 residues in the CDR3. Per germline, CDR1 SGHVS and CDR2 FNYEAQ.

This clone was counted once. CDR3 nucleotide sequence: TGTGCCAGCAGCAACACCGGGACAGTGCTTACTGAAAAACTGTTTTTT. Its translation is CASSNTGTVLTEKLFF. J is TRBJ1-4 and V is TRBV28; TRBD1 agrees at 7 bases. The J segment lost 7 bases and the V segment lost 6 bases, leaving 14 bases of the junction unmatched. Germline CDR1 MDHEN, CDR2 SYDVKM. The CDR3 covers 16 residues.

The CDR3 here is CASGYSRRNTEAFF. The CDR3 DNA is TGTGCCAGCGGGTACTCGCGGCGGAACACTGAAGCTTTCTTT. The rearrangement uses TRBV28 and TRBJ1-1; D is ambiguous. Deletions cut 8 bases from V and 1 base from J, with 14 bases between. The V gene's germline CDR1 is MDHEN and CDR2 SYDVKM. The CDR3 has 14 residues.